The clone carrying this T cell receptor (beta chain) occurred once. Its antigen remains unknown. These data belong to a study of cytomegalovirus exposure and HLA in healthy donors. Study-wide results and caveats: There were 164 TCR beta chains listed as cytomegalovirus-associated.

Trimming stripped 0 bases from V and 9 bases from J, with 13 bases between. Per germline, CDR1 SGHDT and CDR2 YYEEEE. This CDR3 is built from 14 residues. Using immunoSEQ multiplex PCR, the repertoire was profiled, and TCRdb retains in-frame clones only, with some absent. The top ten hold under 6.5% of the sample, which has around 50,000 clones, 85% to 95% seen once. The chain is built from TRBV5-6 and TRBJ1-5, with a tentative D call TRBD1 (5 bases). The source of this sequence is a young woman in good health and CMV-seronegative. Sequencing was done on a sample of PBMCs. The chain's CDR3 is CASSLAGHRGPQHF. The CDR3 DNA is TGTGCCAGCAGCTTGGCAGGGCATAGGGGGCCCCAGCATTTT.